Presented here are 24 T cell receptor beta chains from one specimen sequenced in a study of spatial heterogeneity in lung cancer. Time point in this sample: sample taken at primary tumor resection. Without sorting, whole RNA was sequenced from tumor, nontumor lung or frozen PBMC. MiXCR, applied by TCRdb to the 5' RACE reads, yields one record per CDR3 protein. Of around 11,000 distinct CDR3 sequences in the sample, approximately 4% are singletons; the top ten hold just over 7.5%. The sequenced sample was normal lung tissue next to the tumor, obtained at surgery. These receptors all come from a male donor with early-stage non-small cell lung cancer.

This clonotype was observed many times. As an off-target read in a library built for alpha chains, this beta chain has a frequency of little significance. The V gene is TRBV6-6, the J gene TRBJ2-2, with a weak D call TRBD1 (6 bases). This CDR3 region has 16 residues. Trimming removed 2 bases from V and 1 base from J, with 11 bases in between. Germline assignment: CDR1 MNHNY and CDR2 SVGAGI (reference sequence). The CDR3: CASSYEGEGNTGELFF. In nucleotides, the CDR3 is TGTGCCAGCAGTTACGAGGGGGAAGGGAACACCGGGGAGCTGTTTTTT.

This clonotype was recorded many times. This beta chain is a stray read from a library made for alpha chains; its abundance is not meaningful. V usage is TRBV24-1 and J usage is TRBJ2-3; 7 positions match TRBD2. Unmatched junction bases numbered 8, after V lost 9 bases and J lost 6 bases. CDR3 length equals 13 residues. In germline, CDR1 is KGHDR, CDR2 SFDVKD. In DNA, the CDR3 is TGTGCCACCCTAACGGGAGGTGGTGATACGCAGTATTTT. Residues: CATLTGGGDTQYF.

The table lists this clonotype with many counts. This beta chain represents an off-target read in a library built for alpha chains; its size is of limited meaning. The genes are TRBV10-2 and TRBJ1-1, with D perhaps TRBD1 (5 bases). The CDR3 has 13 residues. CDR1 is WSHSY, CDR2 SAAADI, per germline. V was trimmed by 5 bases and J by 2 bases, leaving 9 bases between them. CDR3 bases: TGCGCCAGCAGTTACCAGGGTAACACTGAAGCTTTCTTT. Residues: CASSYQGNTEAFF.

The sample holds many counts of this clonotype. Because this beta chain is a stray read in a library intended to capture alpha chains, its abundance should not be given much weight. DNA of the CDR3: TGTGCCAGCAGCGTAGAGGTAGCGGCGAGCACCGGGGAGCTGTTTTTT. Translating it yields CASSVEVAASTGELFF. The chain recombines TRBV9 with TRBJ2-2, with D possibly being TRBD2 (6 bases). The CDR3 runs 16 residues. Germline V gene sequence: CDR1 SGDLS, CDR2 YYNGEE. The V end lost 0 bases, the J end lost 4 bases, and 13 bases lay between the germline ends.

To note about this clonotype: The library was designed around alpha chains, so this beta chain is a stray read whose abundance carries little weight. This chain's CDR3 is CASSYSWQNTEAFF. In nucleotides, the CDR3 is TGTGCCAGCAGTTACTCTTGGCAGAACACTGAAGCTTTCTTT. The chain combines TRBV6-2 or TRBV6-3 with TRBJ1-1; D unclear. The V end was cut by 0 bases, the J end by 1 base, with 6 bases between. Looked up from germline, CDR1 is MNHEY and CDR2 is SVGEGT. The CDR3 covers 14 residues.

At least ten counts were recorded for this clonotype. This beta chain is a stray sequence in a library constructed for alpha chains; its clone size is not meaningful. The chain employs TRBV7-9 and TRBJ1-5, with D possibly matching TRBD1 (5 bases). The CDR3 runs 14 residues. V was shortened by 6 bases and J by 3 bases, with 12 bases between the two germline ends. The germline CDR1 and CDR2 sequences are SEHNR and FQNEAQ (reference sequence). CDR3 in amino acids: CASSFDSDNQPQHF. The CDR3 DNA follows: TGTGCCAGCAGTTTCGACAGCGACAATCAGCCCCAGCATTTT.

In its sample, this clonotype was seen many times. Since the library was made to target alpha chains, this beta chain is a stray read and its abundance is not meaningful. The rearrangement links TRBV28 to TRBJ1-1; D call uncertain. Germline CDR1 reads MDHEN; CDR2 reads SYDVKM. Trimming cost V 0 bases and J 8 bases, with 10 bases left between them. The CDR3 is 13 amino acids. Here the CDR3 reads CASSLWLAGEAFF. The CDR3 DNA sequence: TGTGCCAGCAGTTTATGGTTGGCAGGAGAAGCTTTCTTT. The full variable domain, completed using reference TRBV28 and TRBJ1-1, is DVKVTQSSRYLVKRTGEKVFLECVQDMDHENMFWYRQDPGLGLRLIYFSYDVKMKEKGDIPEGYSVSREKKERFSLILESASTNQTSMYLCASSLWLAGEAFFGQGTRLTVV.

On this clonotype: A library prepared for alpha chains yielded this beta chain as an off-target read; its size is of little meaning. The DNA for the CDR3 is TGTGCCAGCAGTAACCCGCTAGCGGGGACTTACGAGCAGTACTTC. It yields the protein CASSNPLAGTYEQYF. This chain uses TRBV6-4 with TRBJ2-7; TRBD2 aligns across 9 bases. The CDR3 loop spans 15 amino acids. The junction had 9 bases not matched to a gene; V was cut back by 5 bases and J by 4 bases. Per germline, CDR1 MRHNA and CDR2 SNTAGT.

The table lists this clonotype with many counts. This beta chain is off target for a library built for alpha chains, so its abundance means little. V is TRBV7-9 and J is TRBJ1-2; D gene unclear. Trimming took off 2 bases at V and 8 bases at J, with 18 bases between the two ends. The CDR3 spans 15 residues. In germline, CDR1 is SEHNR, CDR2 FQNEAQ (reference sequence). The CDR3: CASSLTAPGRYGYTF. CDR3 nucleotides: TGTGCCAGCAGCTTAACAGCGCCAGGAAGATACGGCTACACCTTC.

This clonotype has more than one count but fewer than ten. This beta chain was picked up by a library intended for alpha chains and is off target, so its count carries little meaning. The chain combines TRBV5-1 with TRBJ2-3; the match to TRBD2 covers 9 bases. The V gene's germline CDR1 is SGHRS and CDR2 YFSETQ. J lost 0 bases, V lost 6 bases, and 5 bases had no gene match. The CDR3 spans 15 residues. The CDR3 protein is CASIPAGGSTDTQYF. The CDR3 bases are TGCGCCAGCATTCCAGCGGGGGGTAGCACAGATACGCAGTATTTT.

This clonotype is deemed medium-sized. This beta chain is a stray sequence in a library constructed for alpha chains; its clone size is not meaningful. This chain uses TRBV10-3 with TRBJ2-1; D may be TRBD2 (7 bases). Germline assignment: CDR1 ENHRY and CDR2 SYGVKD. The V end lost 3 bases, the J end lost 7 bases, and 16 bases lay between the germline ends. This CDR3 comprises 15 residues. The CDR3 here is CAISDHTRGLNEQFF. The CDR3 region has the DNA TGTGCCATCAGTGATCATACGCGGGGGCTGAATGAGCAGTTCTTC.

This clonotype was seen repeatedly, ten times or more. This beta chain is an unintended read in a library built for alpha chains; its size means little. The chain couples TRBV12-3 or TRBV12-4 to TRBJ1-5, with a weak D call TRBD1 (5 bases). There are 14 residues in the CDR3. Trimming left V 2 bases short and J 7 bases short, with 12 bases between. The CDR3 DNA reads TGTGCCAGCAGTTTATGGGGGGAAATGCAGCCCCAGCATTTT. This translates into CASSLWGEMQPQHF.

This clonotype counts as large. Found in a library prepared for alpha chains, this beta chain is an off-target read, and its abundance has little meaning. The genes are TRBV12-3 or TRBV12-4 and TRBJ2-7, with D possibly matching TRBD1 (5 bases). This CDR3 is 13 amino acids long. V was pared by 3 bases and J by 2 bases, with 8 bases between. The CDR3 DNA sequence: TGTGCCAGCAGTTTGACAGCCACCTACGAGCAGTACTTC. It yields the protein CASSLTATYEQYF.

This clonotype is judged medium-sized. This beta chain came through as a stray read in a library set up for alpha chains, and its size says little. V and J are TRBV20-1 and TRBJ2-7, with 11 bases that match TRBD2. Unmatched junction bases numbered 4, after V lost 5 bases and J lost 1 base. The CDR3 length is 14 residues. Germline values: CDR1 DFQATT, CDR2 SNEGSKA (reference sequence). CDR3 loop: CSAELAGGSYEQYF. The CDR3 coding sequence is TGCAGTGCTGAGCTAGCGGGAGGTTCCTACGAGCAGTACTTC.

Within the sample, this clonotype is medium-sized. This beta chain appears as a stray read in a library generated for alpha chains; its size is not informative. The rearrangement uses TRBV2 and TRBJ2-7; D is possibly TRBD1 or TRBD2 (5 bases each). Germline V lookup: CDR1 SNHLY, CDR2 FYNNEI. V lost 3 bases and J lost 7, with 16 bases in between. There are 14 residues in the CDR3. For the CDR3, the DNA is TGTGCCAGCAGTGACGGGACCCCTCGAGGGGAGCAGTACTTC. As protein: CASSDGTPRGEQYF.

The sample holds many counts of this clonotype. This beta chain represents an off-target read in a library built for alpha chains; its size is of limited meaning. The CDR3 bases are TGCGCCAGCAGCTTGGACAACCCGACTGGAAACACCATATATTTT. Protein sequence: CASSLDNPTGNTIYF. V gene TRBV5-1 combines with J gene TRBJ1-3, with D uncertain. In germline, CDR1 is SGHRS, CDR2 YFSETQ. The CDR3 extends over 15 amino acids. V gave up 0 bases and J gave up 2 bases, with 9 bases separating them. The complete variable domain, with remaining parts taken from reference TRBV5-1 and TRBJ1-3, reads KAGVTQTPRYLIKTRGQQVTLSCSPISGHRSVSWYQQTPGQGLQFLFEYFSETQRNKGNFPGRFSGRQFSNSRSEMNVSTLELGDSALYLCASSLDNPTGNTIYFGEGSWLTVV.

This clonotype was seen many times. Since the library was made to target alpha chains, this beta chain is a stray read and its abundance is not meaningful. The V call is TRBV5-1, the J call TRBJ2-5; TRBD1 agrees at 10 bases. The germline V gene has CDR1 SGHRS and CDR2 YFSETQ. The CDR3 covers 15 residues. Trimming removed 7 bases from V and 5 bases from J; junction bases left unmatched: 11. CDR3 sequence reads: CASGLLTGGAETQYF. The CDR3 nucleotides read TGCGCCAGCGGACTCCTGACAGGGGGCGCTGAGACCCAGTACTTC.

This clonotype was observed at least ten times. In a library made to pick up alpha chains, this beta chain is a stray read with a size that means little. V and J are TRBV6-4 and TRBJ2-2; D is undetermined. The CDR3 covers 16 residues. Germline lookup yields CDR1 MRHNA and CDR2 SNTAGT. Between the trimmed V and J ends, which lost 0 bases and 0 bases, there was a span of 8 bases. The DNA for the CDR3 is TGTGCCAGCAGTGACTCGGCGCATTCGAACACCGGGGAGCTGTTTTTT. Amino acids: CASSDSAHSNTGELFF.

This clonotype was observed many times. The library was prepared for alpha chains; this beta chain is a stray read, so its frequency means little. CDR3 bases: TGCAGCGTTACTTTGTACCACAATGAGCAGTTCTTC. It is translated as CSVTLYHNEQFF. V and J are TRBV29-1 and TRBJ2-1, with unresolved D. Deletions cut 5 bases from V and 5 bases from J, with 10 bases between. This CDR3 region has 12 residues. Germline V gene sequence: CDR1 SQVTM, CDR2 ANQGSEA.

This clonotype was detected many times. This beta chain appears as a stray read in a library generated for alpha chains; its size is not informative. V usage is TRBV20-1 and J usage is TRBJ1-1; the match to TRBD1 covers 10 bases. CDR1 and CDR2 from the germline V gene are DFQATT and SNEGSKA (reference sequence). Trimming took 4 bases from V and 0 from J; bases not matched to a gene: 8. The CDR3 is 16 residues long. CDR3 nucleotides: TGCAGTGCTATTCCCGGGACAGGGGCTATGAACACTGAAGCTTTCTTT. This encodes CSAIPGTGAMNTEAFF.

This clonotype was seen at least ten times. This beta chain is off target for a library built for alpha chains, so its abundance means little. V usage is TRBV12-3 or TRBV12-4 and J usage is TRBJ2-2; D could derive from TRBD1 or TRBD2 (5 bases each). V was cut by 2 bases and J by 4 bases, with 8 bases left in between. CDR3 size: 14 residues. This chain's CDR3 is CASSLKGSTGELFF. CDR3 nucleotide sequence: TGTGCCAGCAGTTTAAAGGGGAGCACCGGGGAGCTGTTTTTT.

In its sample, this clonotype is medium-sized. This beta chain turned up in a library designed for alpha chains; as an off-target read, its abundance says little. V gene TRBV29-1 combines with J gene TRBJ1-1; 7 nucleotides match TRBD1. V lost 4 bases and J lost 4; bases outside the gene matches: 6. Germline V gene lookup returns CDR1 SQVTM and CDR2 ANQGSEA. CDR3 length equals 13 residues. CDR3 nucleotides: TGCAGCGTTGCTAGACAGGGCCCCACTGAAGCTTTCTTT. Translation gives CSVARQGPTEAFF.

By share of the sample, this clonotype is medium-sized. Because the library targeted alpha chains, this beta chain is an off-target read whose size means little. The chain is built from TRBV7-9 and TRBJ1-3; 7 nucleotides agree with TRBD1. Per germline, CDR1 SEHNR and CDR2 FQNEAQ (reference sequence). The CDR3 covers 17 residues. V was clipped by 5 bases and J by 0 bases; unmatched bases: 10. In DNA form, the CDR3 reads TGTGCCAGCAGCCCGCAGACAGGGACCTACTCTGGAAACACCATATATTTT. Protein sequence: CASSPQTGTYSGNTIYF. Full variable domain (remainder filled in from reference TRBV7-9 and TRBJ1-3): DTGVSQNPRHKITKRGQNVTFRCDPISEHNRLYWYRQTLGQGPEFLTYFQNEAQLEKSRLLSDRFSAERPKGSFSTLEIQRTEQGDSAMYLCASSPQTGTYSGNTIYFGEGSWLTVV.

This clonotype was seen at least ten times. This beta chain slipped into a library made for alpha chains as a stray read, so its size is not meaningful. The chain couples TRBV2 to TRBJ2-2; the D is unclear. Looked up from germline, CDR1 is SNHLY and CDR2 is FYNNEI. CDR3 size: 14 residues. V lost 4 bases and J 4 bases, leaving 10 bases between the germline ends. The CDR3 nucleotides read TGTGCCAGCAGTGTGGCGGCGGCCACCGGGGAGCTGTTTTTT. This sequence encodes CASSVAAATGELFF.